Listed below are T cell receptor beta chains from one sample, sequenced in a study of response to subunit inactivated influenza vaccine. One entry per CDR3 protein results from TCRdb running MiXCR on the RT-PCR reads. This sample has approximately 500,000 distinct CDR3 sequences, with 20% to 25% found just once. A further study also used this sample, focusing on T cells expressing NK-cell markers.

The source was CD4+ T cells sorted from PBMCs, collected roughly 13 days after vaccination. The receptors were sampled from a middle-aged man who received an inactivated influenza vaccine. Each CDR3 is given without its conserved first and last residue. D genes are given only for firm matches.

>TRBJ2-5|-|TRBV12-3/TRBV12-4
ASSLGQVMGGGTQY
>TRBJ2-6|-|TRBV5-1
ASSLATAAISGANVLT
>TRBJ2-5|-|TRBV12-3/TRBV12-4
ASSSTRLGETQY
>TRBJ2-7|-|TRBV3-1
ASSQDPSTLPYEQY
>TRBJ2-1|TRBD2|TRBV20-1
SADREASYNEQF
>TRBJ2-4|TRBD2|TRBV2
ASGLATLAKNIQY
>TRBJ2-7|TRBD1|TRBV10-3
AISDDRGRGYEQY
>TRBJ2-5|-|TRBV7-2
ASSPSYSETQY
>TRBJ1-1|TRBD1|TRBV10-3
AIRGWGQGNTEAF
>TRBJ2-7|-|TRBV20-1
SASGRAGSGYEQY
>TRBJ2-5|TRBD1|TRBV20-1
SARDFTWDSSQETQY
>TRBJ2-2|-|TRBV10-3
AISVTASTNTGELF
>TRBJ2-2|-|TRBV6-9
ASSYWPGANTGELF
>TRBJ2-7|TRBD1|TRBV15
ATSRPGTASSYEQY
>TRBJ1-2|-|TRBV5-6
ASSPNPDAPYGYT
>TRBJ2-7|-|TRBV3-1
ASSQELTFFGQTEQY
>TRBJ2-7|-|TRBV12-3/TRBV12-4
ASSVRRRGEQY
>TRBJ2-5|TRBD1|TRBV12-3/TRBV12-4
ASSPPGQVGWETQY
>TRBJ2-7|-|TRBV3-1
ASSQVREQY
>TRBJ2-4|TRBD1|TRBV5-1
ASSLDAAGGQNIQY
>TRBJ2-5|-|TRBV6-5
ASSYGPTTGSKKETQY
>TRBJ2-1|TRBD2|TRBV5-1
ASSLGLAGNNNEQF